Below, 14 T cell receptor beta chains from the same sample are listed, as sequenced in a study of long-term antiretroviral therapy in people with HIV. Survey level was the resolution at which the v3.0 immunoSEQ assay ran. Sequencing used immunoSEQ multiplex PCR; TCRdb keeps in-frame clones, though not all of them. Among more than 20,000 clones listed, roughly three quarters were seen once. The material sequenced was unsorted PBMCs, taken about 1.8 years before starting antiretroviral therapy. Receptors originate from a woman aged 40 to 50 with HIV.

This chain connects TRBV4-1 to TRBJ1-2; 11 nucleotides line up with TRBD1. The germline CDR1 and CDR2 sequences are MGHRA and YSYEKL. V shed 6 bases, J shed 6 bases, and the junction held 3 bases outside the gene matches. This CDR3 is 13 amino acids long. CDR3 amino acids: CASRLDRGHGYTF. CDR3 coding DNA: TGCGCCAGCAGATTGGACAGGGGGCATGGCTACACCTTC.

CDR3 loop: CAWSVLGGDQPQHF. The DNA for the CDR3 is TGTGCCTGGAGTGTACTGGGGGGAGATCAGCCCCAGCATTTT. This chain connects TRBV30 to TRBJ1-5; D possibly corresponds to TRBD1 (5 bases). The CDR3 totals 14 residues. Germline V lookup: CDR1 GTSNPN, CDR2 SVGIG (reference sequence). Between the trimmed V and J ends, which lost 0 bases and 5 bases, there was a span of 11 bases.

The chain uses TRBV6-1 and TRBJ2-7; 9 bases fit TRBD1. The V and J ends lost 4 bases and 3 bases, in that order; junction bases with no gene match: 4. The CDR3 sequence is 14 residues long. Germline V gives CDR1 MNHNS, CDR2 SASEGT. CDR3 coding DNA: TGTGCCAGCAGTGGAGGGACAGGGATCTACGAGCAGTACTTC. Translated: CASSGGTGIYEQYF.

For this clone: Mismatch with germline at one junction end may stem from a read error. The CDR3: CASSPSRSTTPFF. Here the CDR3 DNA reads TGTGCCAGTAGTCCCTCCAGATCGACTACCCCTTTCTTC. The chain joins TRBV19 to TRBJ2-7, with TRBD2 as a possible D gene (5 bases). The V gene's germline CDR1 is LNHDA and CDR2 SQIVND (reference sequence). This CDR3 comprises 13 residues. The full variable domain, with the rest looked up from reference TRBV19 and TRBJ2-7, is DGGITQSPKYLFRKEGQNVTLSCEQNLNHDAMYWYRQDPGQGLRLIYYSQIVNDFQKGDIAEGYSVSREKKESFPLTVTSAQKNPTAFYLCASSPSRSTTPFFGPGTRLTVT.

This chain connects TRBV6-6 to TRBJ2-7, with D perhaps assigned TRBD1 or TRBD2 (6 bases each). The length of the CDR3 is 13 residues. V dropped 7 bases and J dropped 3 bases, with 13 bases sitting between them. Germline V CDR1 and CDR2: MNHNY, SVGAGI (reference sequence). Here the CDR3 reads CASKFGGHYEQYF. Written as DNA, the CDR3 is TGTGCCAGCAAATTCGGGGGACACTACGAGCAGTACTTC.

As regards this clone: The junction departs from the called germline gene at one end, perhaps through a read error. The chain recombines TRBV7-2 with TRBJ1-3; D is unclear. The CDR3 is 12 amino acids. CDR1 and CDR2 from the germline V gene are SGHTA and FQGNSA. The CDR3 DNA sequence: TGTGCCAGCAGCTTGGTCCCGGGAGACGAGCATTTT. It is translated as CASSLVPGDEHF.

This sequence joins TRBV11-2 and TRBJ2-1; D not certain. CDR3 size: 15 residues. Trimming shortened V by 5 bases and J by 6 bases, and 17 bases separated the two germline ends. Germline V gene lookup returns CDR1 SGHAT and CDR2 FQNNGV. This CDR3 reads CASSPLSSGPNEQFF. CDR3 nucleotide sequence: TGTGCCAGCAGCCCCTTGAGCTCTGGCCCCAATGAGCAGTTCTTC.

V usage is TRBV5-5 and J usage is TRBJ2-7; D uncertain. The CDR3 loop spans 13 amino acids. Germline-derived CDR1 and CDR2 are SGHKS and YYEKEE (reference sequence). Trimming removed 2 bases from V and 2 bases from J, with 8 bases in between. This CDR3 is CASSFSLAYEQYF. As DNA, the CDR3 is TGTGCCAGCAGCTTTTCCTTAGCCTACGAGCAGTACTTC.

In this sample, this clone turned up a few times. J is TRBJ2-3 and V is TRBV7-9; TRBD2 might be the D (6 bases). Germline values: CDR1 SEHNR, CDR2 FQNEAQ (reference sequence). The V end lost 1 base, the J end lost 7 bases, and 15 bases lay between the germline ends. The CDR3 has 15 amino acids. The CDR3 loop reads CASSLGWLAIHTQYF. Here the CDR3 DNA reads TGTGCCAGCAGCTTAGGCTGGCTAGCGATACATACGCAGTATTTT.

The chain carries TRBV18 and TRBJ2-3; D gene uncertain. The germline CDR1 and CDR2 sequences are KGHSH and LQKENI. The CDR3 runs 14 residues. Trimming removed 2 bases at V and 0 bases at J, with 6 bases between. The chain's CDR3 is CASSPVGSTDTQYF. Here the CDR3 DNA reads TGTGCCAGCTCACCAGTTGGGAGCACAGATACGCAGTATTTT.

The CDR3 here is CASSSTTSGSPSTGELFF. In nucleotides, the CDR3 is TGTGCCAGCAGCTCCACGACTAGCGGGAGTCCTAGCACCGGGGAGCTGTTTTTT. The chain links TRBV7-9 to TRBJ2-2; 12 bases map to TRBD2. Germline values: CDR1 SEHNR, CDR2 FQNEAQ (reference sequence). J gave up 4 bases and V 4 bases, and 10 bases lay outside the gene matches. The CDR3 is 18 residues long.

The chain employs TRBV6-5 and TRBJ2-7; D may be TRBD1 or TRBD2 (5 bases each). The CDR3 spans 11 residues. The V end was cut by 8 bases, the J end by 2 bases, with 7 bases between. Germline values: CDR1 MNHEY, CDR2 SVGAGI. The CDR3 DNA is TGTGCCAGCTTGGGGGCCTACGAGCAGTACTTC. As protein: CASLGAYEQYF.

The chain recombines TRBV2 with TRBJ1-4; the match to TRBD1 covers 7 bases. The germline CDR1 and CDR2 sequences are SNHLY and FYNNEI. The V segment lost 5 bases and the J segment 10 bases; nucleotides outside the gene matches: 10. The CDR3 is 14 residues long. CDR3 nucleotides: TGTGCCAGCAGTTTCCGGGCCCCAGGGGGAAAACTGTTTTTT. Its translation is CASSFRAPGGKLFF.

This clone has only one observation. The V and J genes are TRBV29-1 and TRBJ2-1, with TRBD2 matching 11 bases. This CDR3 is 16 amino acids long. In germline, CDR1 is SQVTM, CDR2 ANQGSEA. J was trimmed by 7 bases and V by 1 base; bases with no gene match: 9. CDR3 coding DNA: TGCAGCGTTGAAGGGTGGCTAGCGGGAGGTGGAAATGAGCAGTTCTTC. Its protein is CSVEGWLAGGGNEQFF.